Sequencing of this TCR beta chain was carried out in a study of T cells in localized non-small cell lung cancer. Whole-study results and caveats: Prolonged overall survival went with higher T cell density in the blood.

With respect to this clone: The antigen is undetermined.

This CDR3 is 16 amino acids long. V lost 1 base to trimming and J lost 6 bases, with 18 bases between them. The V gene's germline CDR1 is LGHNA and CDR2 YSLEER. Generated by immunoSEQ multiplex PCR, the TCRdb table keeps only in-frame clones and is missing some. The sample contains fewer than 25,000 clones, just over 90% of which appear only once. This sequence was found in a male donor at least 60 years old with stage I squamous cell lung carcinoma. Sequences were derived from peripheral blood, sampled before any cancer treatment. The V and J genes are TRBV4-3 and TRBJ1-2; the D is unclear. In DNA, the CDR3 is TGCGCCAGCAGCCAAGTAACCGGAACAGAGGGCCATGGCTACACCTTC. Its translation: CASSQVTGTEGHGYTF.